These 5 T cell receptor beta chains were sequenced from one sample in a study of T cell repertoires in cytomegalovirus infection. Each CDR3 protein is one row after TCRdb ran MiXCR on the reads. The data contain 150,000 or so distinct CDR3 sequences, roughly 20% of them singletons. These receptors lack a known antigen. The specimen was CD8+ T cells from cultured PBMCs, collected from culture after CMV antigen stimulation. These receptors all come from a human donor in good health (CMV status not recorded). Some clones in this sample may be carry-over from other donors' samples.

The gene calls are TRBV7-8 and TRBJ1-6; 8 bases map to TRBD1. Germline assignment: CDR1 SGHVS and CDR2 FQNEAQ. Unmatched junction bases numbered 13, after V lost 5 bases and J lost 10 bases. The CDR3 has 16 residues. The CDR3 DNA is TGTGCCAGCAGCCCAGAGTCAGGGGGCACTGAGTCACCCCTCCACTTT. It encodes CASSPESGGTESPLHF.

The chain links TRBV28 to TRBJ2-2; D call uncertain. Trimming took 4 bases from V and 0 from J, leaving 9 bases between them. CDR3 size: 15 residues. Per germline, CDR1 MDHEN and CDR2 SYDVKM. The DNA of the CDR3 is TGTGCCAGCAGTTATCTTCCCGCGAACACCGGGGAGCTGTTTTTT. Translation gives CASSYLPANTGELFF.

This clonotype was counted only a few times. CDR3 sequence (DNA): TGTGCCAGCAGCAAACAGGACCAGTGGGATCAGCCCCAGCATTTT. Protein: CASSKQDQWDQPQHF. This chain connects TRBV7-2 to TRBJ1-5, with a weak D call TRBD1 (5 bases). V was shortened by 5 bases and J by 5 bases, with 16 bases between the two germline ends. The CDR3 is made up of 15 amino acids. From germline, CDR1 is SGHTA and CDR2 FQGNSA.

The genes are TRBV12-3 or TRBV12-4 and TRBJ1-3, with TRBD1 matching 9 bases. With 3 bases clipped from V and 3 bases from J, the junction kept 3 bases outside the gene matches. There are 15 residues in the CDR3. For the CDR3, the DNA is TGTGCCAGCAGTTTCCTGACAGGGGGTGGAAACACCATATATTTT. This codes for CASSFLTGGGNTIYF.

This clonotype was detected a few times. The V and J genes are TRBV4-3 and TRBJ2-3; D is unresolved. The CDR3 loop spans 14 amino acids. Germline assignment: CDR1 LGHNA and CDR2 YSLEER. V dropped 2 bases and J dropped 4 bases, with 10 bases sitting between them. The CDR3 coding sequence is TGCGCCAGCAGCCAATCATACCGACCAGATACGCAGTATTTT. Translated: CASSQSYRPDTQYF.